The sequence of this TCR beta chain was determined in a study of shared clonotypes between healthy human individuals. Study conclusions and caveats: Rarefaction indicated that sorted-subset sequencing remained incomplete although depth was large. Naive subsets typically showed greater estimated richness than memory subsets.

To note about this clone: Its antigen is unidentified.

The germline CDR1 and CDR2 sequences are WSHSY and SAAADI. J gave up 1 base and V 4 bases, and 6 bases lay outside the gene matches. The CDR3 spans 15 residues. Methods used by the authors: Filtering differed for immunoSEQ, which gave only junction sequences without quality scores. Sequenced by immunoSEQ multiplex PCR; TCRdb stores in-frame clones only, minus some. Clone size and the V and J calls come from that table; the DNA yielded D and trimming. The sample gives approximately 2,000,000 clones, just under 95% of which show up once; 0.37% is in the top ten. Sequenced sample: naive CD4+ T cells from PBMCs. Subset of the sample: CD45RA+ positively selected. V usage is TRBV10-2 and J usage is TRBJ1-1, with 7 bases fitting TRBD1. The sequence was collected from a man younger than 35 in good health. Some clones in this sample may be carry-over from other donors' samples. CDR3: CASSGRAGGNTEAFF. The CDR3 DNA sequence: TGCGCCAGCAGTGGAAGGGCAGGGGGGAACACTGAAGCTTTCTTT.